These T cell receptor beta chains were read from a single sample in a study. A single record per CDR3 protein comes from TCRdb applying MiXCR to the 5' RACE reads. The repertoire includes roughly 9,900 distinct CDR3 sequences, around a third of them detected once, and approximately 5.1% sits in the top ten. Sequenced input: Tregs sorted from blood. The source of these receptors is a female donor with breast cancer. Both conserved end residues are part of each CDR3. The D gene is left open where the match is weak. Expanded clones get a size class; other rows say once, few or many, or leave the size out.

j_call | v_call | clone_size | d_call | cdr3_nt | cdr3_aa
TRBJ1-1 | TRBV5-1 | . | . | TGCGCCAGCATCGAAGGTCACAGGGAGACTGAAGCTTTCTTT | CASIEGHRETEAFF
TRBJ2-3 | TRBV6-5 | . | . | TGTGCCAGCAAACAAGGGCCGGGGGCCACAGATACGCAGTATTTT | CASKQGPGATDTQYF
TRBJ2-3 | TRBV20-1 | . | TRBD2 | TGCAGTGCCCCAGCGGGAGTAACAGATACGCAGTATTTT | CSAPAGVTDTQYF
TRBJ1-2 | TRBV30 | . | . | TGTGCCTGGAGTAGGGCAGGCGGCTACACCTTC | CAWSRAGGYTF
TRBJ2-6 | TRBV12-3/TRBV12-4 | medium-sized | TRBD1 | TGTGCCAGCAGTTTAAGGACAGGGGTCTCTGGGGCCAACGTCCTGACTTTC | CASSLRTGVSGANVLTF
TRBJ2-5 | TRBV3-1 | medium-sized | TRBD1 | TGTGCCAGCAGCCGAACAGGGGGAACAACCCAGTACTTC | CASSRTGGTTQYF
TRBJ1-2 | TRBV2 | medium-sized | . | TGTGCCAGCAGTTTAGTCTTGACAGGAAACTATGGCTACACCTTC | CASSLVLTGNYGYTF
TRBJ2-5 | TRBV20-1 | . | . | TGCAGTGCTAGAGATCCCCGGGGTGCCCAAGAGACCCAGTACTTC | CSARDPRGAQETQYF
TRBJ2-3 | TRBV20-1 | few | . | TGCAGTGCGGAATACGGGTTTGGTGATTACCAAGATACGCAGTATTTT | CSAEYGFGDYQDTQYF
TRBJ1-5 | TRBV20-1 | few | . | TGCAGTGATACCTCGTTGAGGGATGAGGTCAATCAGCCCCAGCATTTT | CSDTSLRDEVNQPQHF
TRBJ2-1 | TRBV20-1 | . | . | TGCAGCGCTAGCGTGGAAGAGCAGTTCTTC | CSASVEEQFF
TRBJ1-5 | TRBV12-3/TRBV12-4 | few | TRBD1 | TGTGCCAGCAATACCGGGACAGAAGATTATAGCAATCAGCCCCAGCATTTT | CASNTGTEDYSNQPQHF
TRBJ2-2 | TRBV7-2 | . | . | TGTGCCAGCACCTCTAATACCGGGGAGCTGTTTTTT | CASTSNTGELFF
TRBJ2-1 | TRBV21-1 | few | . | TGTGCCAGCAGCAATAACACTGGGGCTTACAATGAGCAGTTCTTC | CASSNNTGAYNEQFF
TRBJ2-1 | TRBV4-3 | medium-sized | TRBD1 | TGCGCCAGCAGCCAAAACCCACAGGGGGCCAGTTACAATGAGCAGTTCTTC | CASSQNPQGASYNEQFF